The sequence of this T cell receptor (beta chain) was determined in a study of radiotherapy plus CTLA-4 blockade in lung cancer. Study observations and caveats: According to reports, early shifts in blood T cell clones, alongside interferon-beta, forecast response most accurately. Radiotherapy with ipilimumab was followed by blood expansion of tumor-derived clones.

This CDR3 is 15 amino acids long. V was pared by 6 bases and J by 2 bases, with 5 bases of the junction left unmatched. CDR1 is MNHEY, CDR2 SMNVEV, per germline (reference sequence). Remarks on this clone: Its target is unknown.

Method: immunoSEQ multiplex PCR; TCRdb's copy keeps in-frame clones and lacks some. This table holds approximately 80,000 clones, under 90% found once. V and J are TRBV27 and TRBJ2-3, with 10 bases that match TRBD2. The sequence was collected from a human donor with non-small cell lung cancer who had stable disease on radiotherapy plus ipilimumab. Specimen: peripheral blood, collected from a patient treated with radiotherapy plus ipilimumab. The CDR3 DNA follows: TGTGCCAGCAGGTGGACTAGCGGAGTCACAGATACGCAGTATTTT. Encoded protein: CASRWTSGVTDTQYF.